This T cell receptor (beta chain) was recovered during a study of cytomegalovirus exposure and HLA in healthy donors. PCR employed 60 Vbeta and 13 Jbeta primers. The repertoire was sequenced with immunoSEQ multiplex PCR; TCRdb's copy has only in-frame clones and lacks some. Counted here are tens of thousands of clones, 79% occurring once; the ten biggest clones make up 3% to 4%. Germline values: CDR1 MNHEY, CDR2 SVGAGI. The CDR3 totals 15 residues. With 2 bases clipped from V and 5 bases from J, the junction kept 5 bases outside the gene matches. Sequencing was carried out using PBMCs. This TCR was sampled from a woman aged 40 to 55 in good health and CMV-seronegative. The chain joins TRBV6-5 to TRBJ1-2, with 10 bases identical to TRBD1. The CDR3 sequence is CASSYGGQGRYGYTF. For the CDR3, the DNA is TGTGCCAGCAGTTACGGGGGACAGGGGCGGTATGGCTACACCTTC.